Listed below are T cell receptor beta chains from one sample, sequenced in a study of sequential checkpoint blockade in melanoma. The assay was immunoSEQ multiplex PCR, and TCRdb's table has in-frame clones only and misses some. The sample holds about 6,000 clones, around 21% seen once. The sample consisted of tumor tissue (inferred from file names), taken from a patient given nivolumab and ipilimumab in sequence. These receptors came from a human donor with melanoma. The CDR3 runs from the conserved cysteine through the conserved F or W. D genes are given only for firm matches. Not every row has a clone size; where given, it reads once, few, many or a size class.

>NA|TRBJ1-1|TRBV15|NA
CATSREPRRVGTEAFF
TGTGCCACCAGCAGAGAACCACGGAGGGTCGGCACTGAAGCTTTCTTT
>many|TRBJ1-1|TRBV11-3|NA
CASSLGGTMTEAFF
TGTGCCAGCAGCTTAGGAGGGACAATGACTGAAGCTTTCTTT
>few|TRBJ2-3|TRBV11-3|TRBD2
CASSTSGGPDTQYF
TGTGCCAGCAGCACCAGCGGGGGGCCAGATACGCAGTATTTT
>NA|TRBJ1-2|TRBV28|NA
CASSFRGLPGTGYTF
TGTGCCAGCAGTTTCCGTGGTCTTCCCGGGACTGGCTACACCTTC
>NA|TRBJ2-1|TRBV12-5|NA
CASGLNPPYNEQFF
TGTGCTAGTGGTTTAAACCCCCCTTACAATGAGCAGTTCTTC
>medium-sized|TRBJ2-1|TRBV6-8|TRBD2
CASSYSGGAAEQFF
TGTGCCAGCAGTTATAGCGGGGGGGCCGCTGAGCAGTTCTTC
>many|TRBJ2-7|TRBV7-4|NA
CASSPGGLRGEQYF
TGTGCCAGCAGCCCAGGGGGACTTCGGGGCGAGCAGTACTTC
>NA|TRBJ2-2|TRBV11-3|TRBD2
CASSLRGLAGTGELFF
TGTGCCAGCAGCTTAAGGGGACTAGCGGGAACCGGGGAGCTGTTTTTT
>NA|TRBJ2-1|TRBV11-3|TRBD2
CASSTYRGGSYNEQFF
TGTGCCAGCAGCACCTACCGGGGGGGCTCCTACAATGAGCAGTTCTTC
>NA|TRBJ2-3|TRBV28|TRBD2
CASSTIAGDADTQYF
TGTGCCAGCAGCACTATAGCGGGAGACGCAGATACGCAGTATTTT
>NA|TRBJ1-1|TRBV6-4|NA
CASTSAFEAFF
TGTGCCAGCACCAGCGCATTTGAAGCTTTCTTT
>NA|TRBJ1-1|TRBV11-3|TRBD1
CASSLPGTVNTEAFF
TGTGCCAGCAGCTTGCCCGGGACAGTGAACACTGAAGCTTTCTTT
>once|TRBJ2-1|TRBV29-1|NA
CSVERTRTEGNEQFF
TGCAGCGTCGAACGGACCCGGACGGAGGGCAATGAGCAGTTCTTC
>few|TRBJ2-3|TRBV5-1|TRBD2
CASSQRQGLETSGASDTQYF
TGCGCCAGCAGCCAAAGGCAGGGGCTCGAGACTAGCGGGGCCTCAGATACGCAGTATTTT
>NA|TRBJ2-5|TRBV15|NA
CATSRPLNGQETQYF
TGTGCCACCAGCAGACCCTTAAACGGGCAAGAGACCCAGTACTTC
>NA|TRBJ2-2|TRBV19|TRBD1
CASSIDRGLRELFF
TGTGCCAGTAGTATAGACAGGGGGCTGAGGGAGCTGTTTTTT
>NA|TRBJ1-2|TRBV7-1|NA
CASSLSGAQIYGYTF
TGTGCCAGCAGCCTGTCGGGGGCGCAGATCTATGGCTACACCTTC
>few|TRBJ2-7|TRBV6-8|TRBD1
CASSFDRDYEQYF
TGTGCCAGCAGTTTCGACAGGGACTACGAGCAGTACTTC
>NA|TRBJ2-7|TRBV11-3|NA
CASSLVRGKGYEQYF
TGTGCCAGCAGCTTAGTCCGGGGGAAGGGCTACGAGCAGTACTTC
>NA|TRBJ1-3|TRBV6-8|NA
CASSSHRSSGNTIYF
TGTGCCAGCAGCTCACACAGGAGCTCTGGAAACACCATATATTTT
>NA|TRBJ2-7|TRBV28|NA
CASSLTGTLSYEQYF
TGTGCCAGCAGTTTAACAGGGACCCTCTCCTACGAGCAGTACTTC
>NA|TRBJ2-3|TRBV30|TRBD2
CAWSTPGLAGGPTDTQYF
TGTGCCTGGAGTACCCCGGGACTAGCGGGGGGCCCGACAGATACGCAGTATTTT
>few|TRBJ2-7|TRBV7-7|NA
CASSLAGGPYEQYF
TGTGCCAGCAGCTTAGCGGGGGGGCCCTACGAGCAGTACTTC
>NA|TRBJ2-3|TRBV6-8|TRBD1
CASSGRSRDRTTYTDTQYF
TGTGCCAGCAGTGGGCGATCCCGGGACAGGACCACATACACAGATACGCAGTATTTT
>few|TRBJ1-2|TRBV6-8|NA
CASSYGQFYGYTF
TGTGCCAGCAGTTATGGACAGTTCTATGGCTACACCTTC
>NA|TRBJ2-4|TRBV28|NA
CASTEGDLGKSAKNIQYF
TGTGCCAGCACCGAGGGGGACCTCGGGAAGTCGGCCAAAAACATTCAGTACTTC
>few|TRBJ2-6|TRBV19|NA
CASTPTDIVTPGANVLTF
TGTGCCAGTACTCCCACAGATATCGTCACCCCTGGGGCCAACGTCCTGACTTTC
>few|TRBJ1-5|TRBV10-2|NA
CASSESGGYQPQHF
TGCGCCAGCAGTGAGTCCGGGGGGTATCAGCCCCAGCATTTT
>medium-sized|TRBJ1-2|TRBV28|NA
CASSLQGNYGYTF
TGTGCCAGCAGCCTCCAGGGTAACTATGGCTACACCTTC
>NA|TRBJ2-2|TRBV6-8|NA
CASSSGTHEITGELFF
TGTGCCAGCAGTTCCGGGACACACGAAATCACCGGGGAGCTGTTTTTT
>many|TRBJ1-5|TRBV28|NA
CASSPTGLGQPQHF
TGTGCCAGCAGTCCCACAGGGTTGGGTCAGCCCCAGCATTTT
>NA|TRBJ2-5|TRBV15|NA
CATSRESGSETQYF
TGTGCCACCAGCAGAGAATCGGGGTCGGAGACCCAGTACTTC
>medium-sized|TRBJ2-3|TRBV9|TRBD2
CASSVSNGRASDTQYF
TGTGCCAGCAGCGTATCAAACGGGAGGGCCTCAGATACGCAGTATTTT
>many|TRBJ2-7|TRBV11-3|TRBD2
CASSSGLAGGWYEQYF
TGTGCCAGCAGCTCGGGACTAGCGGGAGGGTGGTACGAGCAGTACTTC
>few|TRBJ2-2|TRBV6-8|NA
CASKWGRGIGELFF
TGTGCCAGCAAGTGGGGCAGGGGAATAGGGGAGCTGTTTTTT
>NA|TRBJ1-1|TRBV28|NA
CASGMYGIEAFF
TGTGCCAGTGGTATGTACGGAATTGAAGCTTTCTTT
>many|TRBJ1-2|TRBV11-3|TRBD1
CASSIRQGADYGYTF
TGTGCCAGCAGCATCCGACAGGGGGCGGACTATGGCTACACCTTC
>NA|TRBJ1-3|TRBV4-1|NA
CASTPIMWERSLNTIYF
TGCGCCAGCACTCCTATCATGTGGGAACGCAGCCTAAACACCATATATTTT
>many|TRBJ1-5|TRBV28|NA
CASSIWYGSNQPQHF
TGTGCCAGCAGTATCTGGTACGGGAGCAATCAGCCCCAGCATTTT
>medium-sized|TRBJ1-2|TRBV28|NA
CASSLWARMRHGYTF
TGTGCCAGCAGCCTATGGGCCAGGATGAGGCATGGCTACACCTTC
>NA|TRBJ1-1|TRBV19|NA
CASALGVLTEAFF
TGTGCCAGTGCTTTAGGGGTCCTCACTGAAGCTTTCTTT
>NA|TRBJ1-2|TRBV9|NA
CASRRSDYGYTF
TGTGCCAGCAGACGGTCGGACTATGGCTACACCTTC
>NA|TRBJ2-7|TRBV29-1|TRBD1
CSVPGQGSSYEQYF
TGCAGCGTTCCAGGACAGGGATCGTCCTACGAGCAGTACTTC
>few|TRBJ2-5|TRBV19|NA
CASHGTGEETQYF
TGTGCCAGTCATGGGACGGGAGAAGAGACCCAGTACTTC
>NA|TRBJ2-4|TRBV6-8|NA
CASSYSGLAKNIQYF
TGTGCCAGCAGTTACTCTGGGTTAGCCAAAAACATTCAGTACTTC
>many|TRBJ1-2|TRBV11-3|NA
CASTRDGRGVYGYTF
TGTGCCAGCACCCGCGACGGGAGGGGCGTTTATGGCTACACCTTC
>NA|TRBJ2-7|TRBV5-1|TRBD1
CASSYRQGAYEQYF
TGCGCCAGCAGCTATCGACAGGGGGCCTACGAGCAGTACTTC
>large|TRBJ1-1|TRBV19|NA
CASKLGTEAFF
TGTGCCAGTAAGCTGGGCACTGAAGCTTTCTTT
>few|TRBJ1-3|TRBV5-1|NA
CASSLDPRQSSGNTIYF
TGCGCCAGCAGCTTGGATCCCCGACAGAGCTCTGGAAACACCATATATTTT
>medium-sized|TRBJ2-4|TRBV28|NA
CASSLDSLAKNIQYF
TGTGCCAGCAGCTTGGACAGCCTAGCCAAAAACATTCAGTACTTC
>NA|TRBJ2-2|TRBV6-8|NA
CASSYSIATGELFF
TGTGCCAGCAGTTACTCGATAGCCACCGGGGAGCTGTTTTTT
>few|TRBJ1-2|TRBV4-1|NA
CASSQAGAGNYGYTF
TGCGCCAGCAGCCAAGCTGGAGCGGGGAACTATGGCTACACCTTC
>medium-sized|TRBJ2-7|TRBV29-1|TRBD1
CSVEGTESSYEQYF
TGCAGCGTTGAGGGGACAGAGAGCTCCTACGAGCAGTACTTC
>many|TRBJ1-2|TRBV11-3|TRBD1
CASRTTGGKDGYTF
TGTGCCAGCAGAACGACAGGGGGCAAGGATGGCTACACCTTC
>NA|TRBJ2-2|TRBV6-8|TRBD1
CATGTENTGELFF
TGTGCCACCGGGACAGAAAACACCGGGGAGCTGTTTTTT